This passage covers 30 T cell receptor beta chains from one sample sequenced in a study of technical replicates of blood from a handful of donors (dated by TCRdb to 2015 to 2018). The receptor library was made with the immunoSEQ multiplex PCR assay. This immuneACCESS table, as held by TCRdb, lists in-frame sequences with V and J called but not all clones. Of the missing ones, under half trace to an unresolved V gene in checked studies; the others have no known cause. This sample comprises 78,000 or so clones, 91% of them detected only once. The ten largest clones represent 0.35% to 0.45% of the sample. The specimen was T cells isolated from PBMCs. The receptors here all came from a human donor in good health. Some clones in this sample may be carry-over from other donors' samples.

The rearrangement uses TRBV25-1 and TRBJ2-3; the match to TRBD2 covers 8 bases. Trimming removed 8 bases from V and 3 bases from J; junction bases left unmatched: 4. The CDR3 sequence is 13 residues long. Germline values: CDR1 MGHDK, CDR2 SYGVNS. CDR3 coding DNA: TGTGCCAGCGGGCGGGGGGCGACAGATACGCAGTATTTT. Protein: CASGRGATDTQYF.

The chain links TRBV1 to TRBJ2-5; TRBD1 was called by the table and not checked on the DNA. TRBV1 is classified as a pseudogene. The CDR3 sequence is 17 residues long. Here the CDR3 DNA reads TGCACCAGCAGCCTCCCTAGGACAGGGGGCGTTGGGGAGACCCAGTACTTC. Encoded protein: CTSSLPRTGGVGETQYF.

The chain links TRBV6-5 to TRBJ2-7; D might be TRBD2 (6 bases). V dropped 2 bases and J dropped 3 bases, with 11 bases sitting between them. The CDR3 is 14 residues long. In germline, CDR1 is MNHEY, CDR2 SVGAGI. The CDR3 DNA is TGTGCCAGCAGTTACGGCGGGAATGTCTACGAGCAGTACTTC. Translated: CASSYGGNVYEQYF.

The rearrangement uses TRBV6-1 and TRBJ2-2; the D is unclear. CDR1 and CDR2 from the germline V gene are MNHNS and SASEGT. V shed 4 bases and J shed 1 base, with 7 bases lying between them. The CDR3 has 14 residues. As DNA, the CDR3 is TGTGCCAGCAGTGGACTCGGGAACACCGGGGAGCTGTTTTTT. This gives the protein CASSGLGNTGELFF.

V is TRBV7-6 and J is TRBJ2-7; 7 nucleotides line up with TRBD1. V was clipped by 3 bases and J by 6 bases; unmatched bases: 8. Germline V gene lookup returns CDR1 SGHVS and CDR2 FNYEAQ. This CDR3 is 14 amino acids long. The CDR3 DNA reads as TGTGCCAGCAGCTTCGGACAGGTGACAGCCGAGCAGTACTTC. Encoded protein: CASSFGQVTAEQYF.

The V call is TRBV7-8, the J call TRBJ2-7; 7 positions agree with TRBD2. The CDR3 runs to 15 residues. The J segment lost 5 bases and the V segment lost 2 bases, leaving 9 bases of the junction unmatched. Per the germline V gene, CDR1 is SGHVS and CDR2 is FQNEAQ. CDR3 sequence reads: CASSLLTSQVDEQYF. The CDR3 region has the DNA TGTGCCAGCAGCTTATTGACTAGCCAGGTCGACGAGCAGTACTTC. Full variable domain (rest looked up from reference TRBV7-8 and TRBJ2-7): GAGVSQSPRYKVAKRGQDVALRCDPISGHVSLFWYQQALGQGPEFLTYFQNEAQLDKSGLPSDRFFAERPEGSVSTLKIQRTQQEDSAVYLCASSLLTSQVDEQYFGPGTRLTVT.

The gene calls are TRBV10-2 and TRBJ2-1; TRBD2 matches 13 bases. The CDR3 is made up of 14 amino acids. Per germline, CDR1 WSHSY and CDR2 SAAADI. V was pared by 10 bases and J by 8 bases, with 8 bases of the junction left unmatched. The CDR3 nucleotides are TGCGCCACCTCTCTGACTAGCGGGAGGCATGAGCAGTTCTTC. Translating gives CATSLTSGRHEQFF.

This clone was counted once. The chain carries TRBV19 and TRBJ2-7; TRBD1 matches at 8 bases. This CDR3 is 12 amino acids long. The V and J ends lost 3 bases and 6 bases, in that order; junction bases with no gene match: 1. Germline CDR1 and CDR2: LNHDA and SQIVND (reference sequence). The CDR3 loop reads CASSMTGVEQYF. The CDR3, as DNA: TGTGCCAGTAGTATGACAGGGGTCGAGCAGTACTTC.

This chain connects TRBV10-2 to TRBJ2-2; the D gene is possibly TRBD1 (6 bases). This CDR3 has 14 amino acids. V was pared by 7 bases and J by 5 bases, with 14 bases between. In germline, CDR1 is WSHSY, CDR2 SAAADI. The CDR3 protein is CASIGTPRTGELFF. The CDR3 nucleotides read TGCGCCAGCATTGGGACACCTAGAACCGGGGAGCTGTTTTTT.

V and J are TRBV23-1 and TRBJ1-2; a possible D gene is TRBD1 (6 bases). TRBV23-1 is labeled an ORF, and its function is uncertain. V was clipped by 0 bases and J by 3 bases, with 23 bases between them. This CDR3 comprises 19 residues. The CDR3 sequence is CASSQSRRQGPRPDYGYTF. CDR3 sequence (DNA): TGCGCCAGCAGTCAATCTAGGCGGCAGGGGCCGCGTCCGGACTATGGCTACACCTTC.

The chain is built from TRBV6-1 and TRBJ2-5; possibly TRBD1 for D (6 bases). The J call may be faulty, since TRBJ2-7 better matches the DNA end. The length of the CDR3 is 15 residues. Germline V gives CDR1 MNHNS, CDR2 SASEGT. CDR3 coding DNA: TGTGCCAGCGCTAGACAGGCCACAAGCTCCTACGAGCAGTACTTC. Its protein product is CASARQATSSYEQYF.

The chain carries TRBV7-2 and TRBJ2-5, with 8 bases identical to TRBD1. The CDR3 contains 14 residues. Germline lookup yields CDR1 SGHTA and CDR2 FQGNSA. The V gene end was trimmed by 5 bases and the J gene end by 2 bases; junction bases not matched to a gene: 4. The chain's CDR3 is CASSTWTGQETQYF. As DNA, the CDR3 is TGTGCCAGCAGCACGTGGACAGGGCAAGAGACCCAGTACTTC.

V usage is TRBV10-3 and J usage is TRBJ2-1, with D possibly matching TRBD2 (5 bases). Germline V CDR1 and CDR2: ENHRY, SYGVKD. The CDR3 is made up of 15 amino acids. Trimming took off 1 base at V and 4 bases at J, with 11 bases between the two ends. CDR3 in DNA: TGTGCCATCAGTGAGTTCCAGGACTTATACAATGAGCAGTTCTTC. Amino acid sequence: CAISEFQDLYNEQFF.

The V call is TRBV9, the J call TRBJ2-5; 14 nucleotides match TRBD2. The J segment lost 3 bases and the V segment lost 3 bases, leaving 4 bases of the junction unmatched. In germline, CDR1 is SGDLS, CDR2 YYNGEE. The CDR3 extends over 16 amino acids. The CDR3 reads CASSAGTSGRKETQYF. In DNA form, the CDR3 reads TGTGCCAGCAGCGCAGGGACTAGCGGGAGAAAAGAGACCCAGTACTTC.

As DNA, the CDR3 is TGCAGCGGGGAGGTCGGGGCTTCCCTCGGGGTTTACAATGAGCAGTTCTTC. Translating it yields CSGEVGASLGVYNEQFF. The chain employs TRBV29-1 and TRBJ2-1; TRBD2 might be the D (6 bases). Trimming shortened V by 7 bases and J by 4 bases, and 26 bases separated the two germline ends. The V gene's germline CDR1 is SQVTM and CDR2 ANQGSEA. There are 17 residues in the CDR3.

The chain joins TRBV7-9 to TRBJ2-1; a weak D match, TRBD1 (7 bases). The germline CDR1 and CDR2 sequences are SEHNR and FQNEAQ (reference sequence). The V end was cut by 1 base, the J end by 6 bases, with 19 bases between. This CDR3 is 17 amino acids long. This chain's CDR3 is CASSLVVLRDRGNEQFF. The CDR3 region has the DNA TGTGCCAGCAGCTTAGTGGTGTTGCGGGACAGAGGCAATGAGCAGTTCTTC.

The chain links TRBV28 to TRBJ2-7; D may be TRBD1 (6 bases). The V end was cut by 6 bases, the J end by 2 bases, with 14 bases between. The CDR3 contains 14 residues. Germline V gene sequence: CDR1 MDHEN, CDR2 SYDVKM. The DNA for the CDR3 is TGTGCCAGCAGCCCCGGACAGACTCCCTACGAGCAGTACTTC. Translation: CASSPGQTPYEQYF.

The rearrangement links TRBV5-1 to TRBJ1-2; 9 bases match TRBD1. Germline V gene lookup returns CDR1 SGHRS and CDR2 YFSETQ. V was pared by 1 base and J by 6 bases, with 4 bases of the junction left unmatched. This CDR3 has 14 residues. DNA for the CDR3: TGCGCCAGCAGCTTGTCCGGGACAGGGCATGGCTACACCTTC. This translates into CASSLSGTGHGYTF. Full variable domain (remainder filled in from reference TRBV5-1 and TRBJ1-2): KAGVTQTPRYLIKTRGQQVTLSCSPISGHRSVSWYQQTPGQGLQFLFEYFSETQRNKGNFPGRFSGRQFSNSRSEMNVSTLELGDSALYLCASSLSGTGHGYTFGSGTRLTVV.

This sequence joins TRBV7-8 and TRBJ1-6; D may be TRBD1 (6 bases). The CDR3 runs 17 residues. V gave up 5 bases and J gave up 5 bases, with 19 bases separating them. Germline V CDR1 and CDR2: SGHVS, FQNEAQ. The CDR3 nucleotides are TGTGCCAGCAGCCGAGAAGTTAGGACAGTAGATAATTCACCCCTCCACTTT. This sequence encodes CASSREVRTVDNSPLHF.

V usage is TRBV6-1 and J usage is TRBJ1-1, with 8 bases lining up with TRBD1. J was trimmed by 1 base and V by 8 bases; bases with no gene match: 3. Looked up from germline, CDR1 is MNHNS and CDR2 is SASEGT. The CDR3 runs 13 residues. The CDR3 nucleotides are TGTGCCAGCTCGGGACAGGCGAACACTGAAGCTTTCTTT. Encoded protein: CASSGQANTEAFF.

The chain is built from TRBV27 and TRBJ2-1; TRBD1 is a possible D gene (5 bases). The ends were cut back, 3 bases at V and 9 bases at J, with 15 bases in the middle. Looked up from germline, CDR1 is MNHEY and CDR2 is SMNVEV (reference sequence). This CDR3 contains 14 residues. The CDR3 DNA follows: TGTGCCAGCAGTTTCCTTGGGCAGGGTATTGAGCAGTTCTTC. Its protein product is CASSFLGQGIEQFF.

The rearrangement links TRBV29-1 to TRBJ1-2; TRBD1 agrees at 9 bases. V was pared by 6 bases and J by 6 bases, with 11 bases of the junction left unmatched. Germline loops: CDR1 SQVTM, CDR2 ANQGSEA. There are 14 residues in the CDR3. CDR3 protein: CSVGAWTGANGYTF. The CDR3 DNA sequence: TGCAGCGTGGGGGCCTGGACAGGGGCCAATGGCTACACCTTC. Together with reference TRBV29-1 and TRBJ1-2, the CDR3 gives the full variable domain: SAVISQKPSRDICQRGTSLTIQCQVDSQVTMMFWYRQQPGQSLTLIATANQGSEATYESGFVIDKFPISRPNLTFSTLTVSNMSPEDSSIYLCSVGAWTGANGYTFGSGTRLTVV.

With regard to this clone: Relative to the germline gene, one junction end is altered; a read error may explain this. This chain connects TRBV30 to TRBJ2-2; D gene uncertain. This CDR3 region has 12 residues. Per the germline V gene, CDR1 is GTSNPN and CDR2 is SVGIG (reference sequence). For the CDR3, the DNA is TGTGCCTGGAGTGTAAACAGCGGGGAGCTGTTTTTT. This codes for CAWSVNSGELFF.

This chain connects TRBV2 to TRBJ2-4; D remains unclear. Trimming pared 1 base from V and 0 bases from J, leaving 4 bases between. The CDR3 is 14 amino acids. Germline assignment: CDR1 SNHLY and CDR2 FYNNEI. The CDR3, as DNA: TGTGCCAGCAGTGAAGGCAGAGCCAAAAACATTCAGTACTTC. This codes for CASSEGRAKNIQYF.

The V gene is TRBV2, the J gene TRBJ1-2; TRBD1 matches at 8 bases. CDR1 is SNHLY, CDR2 FYNNEI, per germline. Trimming at V came to 2 bases and at J to 7 bases, leaving 6 bases not matched to a gene. The CDR3 extends over 14 amino acids. The CDR3 DNA is TGTGCCAGCAGTGAAAGGAGACAGGGGTCTGGCTACACCTTC. It specifies CASSERRQGSGYTF.

The rearrangement links TRBV7-9 to TRBJ2-1; D may be TRBD1 (6 bases). CDR1 is SEHNR and CDR2 is FQNEAQ in the germline V gene (reference sequence). The CDR3 has 15 residues. The ends were cut back, 1 base at V and 3 bases at J, with 10 bases in the middle. The CDR3 bases are TGTGCCAGCAGCTTAGTGGGGGACAACTACAATGAGCAGTTCTTC. Translating it yields CASSLVGDNYNEQFF.

This clone was seen only once. The chain uses TRBV11-2 and TRBJ2-3; 8 bases line up with TRBD2. This CDR3 contains 16 residues. Germline CDR1 is SGHAT and CDR2 is FQNNGV. Trimming at V came to 1 base and at J to 5 bases, leaving 8 bases not matched to a gene. DNA for the CDR3: TGTGCCAGCAGCTTAGGAGGCGGGGGGTCGAGAGATACGCAGTATTTT. The encoded protein is CASSLGGGGSRDTQYF.

The rearrangement joins TRBV30 to TRBJ2-1; no reliable D call. This CDR3 has 14 amino acids. Germline values: CDR1 GTSNPN, CDR2 SVGIG (reference sequence). Trimming stripped 2 bases from V and 2 bases from J, with 10 bases between. CDR3 DNA: TGTGCCTGGAGTTTGCCCAGTACCTACAATGAGCAGTTCTTC. Protein: CAWSLPSTYNEQFF. Variable domain in full (rest from reference TRBV30 and TRBJ2-1): SQTIHQWPATLVQPVGSPLSLECTVEGTSNPNLYWYRQAAGRGLQLLFYSVGIGQISSEVPQNLSASRPQDRQFILSSKKLLLSDSGFYLCAWSLPSTYNEQFFGPGTRLTVL.

The J gene is TRBJ2-3, the V gene TRBV6-1, with 8 nucleotides matching TRBD2. Trimming took 2 bases from V and 0 from J; bases not matched to a gene: 10. The CDR3 consists of 18 residues. Germline CDR1 MNHNS, CDR2 SASEGT. CDR3 in amino acids: CASSESGGGKPSTDTQYF. CDR3 coding DNA: TGTGCCAGCAGTGAAAGCGGCGGGGGGAAACCTAGCACAGATACGCAGTATTTT.

The rearrangement uses TRBV7-9 and TRBJ2-7, with D possibly matching TRBD2 (6 bases). Trimming removed 1 base at V and 7 bases at J, with 11 bases between. The CDR3 runs 13 residues. Germline CDR1 is SEHNR and CDR2 is FQNEAQ (reference sequence). This CDR3 reads CASSLGGGNEQYF. CDR3 nucleotides: TGTGCCAGCAGCTTAGGTGGAGGGAATGAGCAGTACTTC. The entire variable domain, with the rest obtained from reference TRBV7-9 and TRBJ2-7, is as follows: DTGVSQNPRHKITKRGQNVTFRCDPISEHNRLYWYRQTLGQGPEFLTYFQNEAQLEKSRLLSDRFSAERPKGSFSTLEIQRTEQGDSAMYLCASSLGGGNEQYFGPGTRLTVT.